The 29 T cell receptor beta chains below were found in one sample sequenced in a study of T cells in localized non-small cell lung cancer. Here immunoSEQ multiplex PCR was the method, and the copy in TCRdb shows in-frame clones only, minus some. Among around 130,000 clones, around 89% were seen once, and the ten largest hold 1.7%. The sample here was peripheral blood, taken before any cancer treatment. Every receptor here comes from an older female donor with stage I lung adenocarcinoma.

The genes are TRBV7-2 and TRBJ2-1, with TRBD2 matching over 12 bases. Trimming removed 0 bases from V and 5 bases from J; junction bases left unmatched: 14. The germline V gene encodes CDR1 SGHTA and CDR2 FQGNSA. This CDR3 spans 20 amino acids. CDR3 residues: CASSLAGVGTSGRNNNEQFF. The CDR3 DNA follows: TGTGCCAGCAGCTTAGCGGGGGTAGGGACTAGCGGGCGGAATAACAATGAGCAGTTCTTC.

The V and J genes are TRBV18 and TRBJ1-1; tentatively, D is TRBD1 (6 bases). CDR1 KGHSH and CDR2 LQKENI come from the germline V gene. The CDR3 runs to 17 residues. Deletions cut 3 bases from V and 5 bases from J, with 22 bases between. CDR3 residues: CASSPGRQAPQGTEAFF. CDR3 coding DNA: TGTGCCAGCTCACCGGGGAGACAGGCCCCTCAAGGGACTGAAGCTTTCTTT.

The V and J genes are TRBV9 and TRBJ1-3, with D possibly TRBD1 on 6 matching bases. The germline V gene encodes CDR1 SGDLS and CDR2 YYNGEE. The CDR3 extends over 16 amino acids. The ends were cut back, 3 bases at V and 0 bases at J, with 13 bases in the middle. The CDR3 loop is CASSALTGTSGNTIYF. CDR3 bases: TGTGCCAGCAGCGCCCTTACAGGGACCTCTGGAAACACCATATATTTT.

The CDR3 reads CASSPTASNQPQHF. In nucleotides, the CDR3 is TGTGCCAGTAGCCCGACAGCTAGCAATCAGCCCCAGCATTTT. The chain is built from TRBV19 and TRBJ1-5; possible D gene TRBD1, 5 bases. Germline CDR1 is LNHDA and CDR2 is SQIVND (reference sequence). This CDR3 comprises 14 residues. V was shortened by 6 bases and J by 0 bases, with 9 bases between the two germline ends.

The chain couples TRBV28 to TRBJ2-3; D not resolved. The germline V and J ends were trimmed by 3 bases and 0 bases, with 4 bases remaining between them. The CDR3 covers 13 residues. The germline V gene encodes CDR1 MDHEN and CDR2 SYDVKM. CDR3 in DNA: TGTGCCAGCAGTTTGGACAGCACAGATACGCAGTATTTT. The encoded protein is CASSLDSTDTQYF.

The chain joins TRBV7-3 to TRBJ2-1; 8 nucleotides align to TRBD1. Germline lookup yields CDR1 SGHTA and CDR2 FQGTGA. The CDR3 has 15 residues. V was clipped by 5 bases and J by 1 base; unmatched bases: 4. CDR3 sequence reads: CASSPDRGSYNEQFF. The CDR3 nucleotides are TGTGCCAGCAGCCCTGACAGGGGTTCCTACAATGAGCAGTTCTTC.

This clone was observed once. CDR3 nucleotide sequence: TGTGCCAGCAGTCCGAAGGGGACTAGCGGAAGGTGGGAGACCCAGTACTTC. Translating gives CASSPKGTSGRWETQYF. The V and J genes are TRBV27 and TRBJ2-5; 11 bases map to TRBD2. Trimming at V came to 5 bases and at J to 5 bases, leaving 13 bases not matched to a gene. This CDR3 has 17 amino acids. Germline-derived CDR1 and CDR2 are MNHEY and SMNVEV (reference sequence).

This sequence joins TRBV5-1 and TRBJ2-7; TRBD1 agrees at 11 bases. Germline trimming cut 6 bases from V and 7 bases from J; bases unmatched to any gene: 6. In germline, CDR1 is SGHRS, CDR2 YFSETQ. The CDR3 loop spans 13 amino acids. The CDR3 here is CASNLDRGREQYF. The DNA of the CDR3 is TGCGCCAGCAATCTGGACAGGGGGCGGGAGCAGTACTTC. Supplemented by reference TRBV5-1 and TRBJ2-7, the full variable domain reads KAGVTQTPRYLIKTRGQQVTLSCSPISGHRSVSWYQQTPGQGLQFLFEYFSETQRNKGNFPGRFSGRQFSNSRSEMNVSTLELGDSALYLCASNLDRGREQYFGPGTRLTVT.

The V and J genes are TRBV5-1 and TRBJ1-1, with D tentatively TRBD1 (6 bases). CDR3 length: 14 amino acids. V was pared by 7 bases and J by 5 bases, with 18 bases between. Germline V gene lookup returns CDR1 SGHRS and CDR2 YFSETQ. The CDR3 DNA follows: TGCGCCAGCGCTAGTGGGGGGCCAGTGACTGAAGCTTTCTTT. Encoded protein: CASASGGPVTEAFF.

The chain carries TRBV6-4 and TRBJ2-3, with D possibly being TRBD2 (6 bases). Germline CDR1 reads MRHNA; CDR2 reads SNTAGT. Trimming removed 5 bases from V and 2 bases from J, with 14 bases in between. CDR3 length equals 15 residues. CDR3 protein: CASSPTGTFTDTQYF. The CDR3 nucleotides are TGTGCCAGCAGTCCCACCGGGACTTTCACAGATACGCAGTATTTT.

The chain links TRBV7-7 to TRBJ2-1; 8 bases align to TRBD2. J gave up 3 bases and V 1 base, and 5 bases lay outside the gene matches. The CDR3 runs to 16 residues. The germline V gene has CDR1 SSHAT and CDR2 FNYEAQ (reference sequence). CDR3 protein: CASSLVLAENYNEQFF. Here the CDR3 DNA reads TGTGCCAGCAGCTTAGTACTAGCGGAGAACTACAATGAGCAGTTCTTC.

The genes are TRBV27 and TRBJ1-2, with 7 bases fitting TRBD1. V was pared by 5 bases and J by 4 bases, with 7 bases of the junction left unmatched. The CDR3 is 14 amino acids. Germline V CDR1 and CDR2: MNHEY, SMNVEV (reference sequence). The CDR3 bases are TGTGCCAGCAGTACCAGACAGGGTAGCTATGGCTACACCTTC. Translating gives CASSTRQGSYGYTF.

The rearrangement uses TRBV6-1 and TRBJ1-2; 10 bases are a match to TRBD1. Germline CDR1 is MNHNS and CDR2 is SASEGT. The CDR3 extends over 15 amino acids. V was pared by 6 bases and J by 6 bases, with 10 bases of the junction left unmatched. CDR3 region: CASRDALGQGNGYTF. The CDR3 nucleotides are TGTGCCAGCAGGGACGCCTTGGGACAGGGGAATGGCTACACCTTC.

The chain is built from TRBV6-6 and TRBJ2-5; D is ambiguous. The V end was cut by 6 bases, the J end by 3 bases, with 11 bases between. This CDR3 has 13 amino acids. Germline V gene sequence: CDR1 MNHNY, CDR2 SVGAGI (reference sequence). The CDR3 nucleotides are TGTGCCAGCAGCAAAGTCCTCAAAGAGACCCAGTACTTC. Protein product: CASSKVLKETQYF.

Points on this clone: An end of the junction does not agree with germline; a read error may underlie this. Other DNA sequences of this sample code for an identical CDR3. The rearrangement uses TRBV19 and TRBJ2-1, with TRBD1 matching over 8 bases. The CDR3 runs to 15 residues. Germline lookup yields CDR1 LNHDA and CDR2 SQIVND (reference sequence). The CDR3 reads CASSIGRGPYNEQFF. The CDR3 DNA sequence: TGCGCCAGTAGTATAGGCAGGGGGCCCTACAATGAGCAGTTCTTC.

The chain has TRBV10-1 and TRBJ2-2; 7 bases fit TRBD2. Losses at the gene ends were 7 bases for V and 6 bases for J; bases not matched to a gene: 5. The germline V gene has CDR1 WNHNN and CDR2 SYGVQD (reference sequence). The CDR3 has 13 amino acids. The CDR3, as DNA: TGCGCCAGCAAGAATAGCGGGTCCGGGGAGCTGTTTTTT. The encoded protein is CASKNSGSGELFF.

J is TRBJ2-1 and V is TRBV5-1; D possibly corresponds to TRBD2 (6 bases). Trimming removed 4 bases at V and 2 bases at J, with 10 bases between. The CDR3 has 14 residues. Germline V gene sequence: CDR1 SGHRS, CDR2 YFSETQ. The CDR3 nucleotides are TGCGCCAGCAGCCAGCGGGCCACCTACAATGAGCAGTTCTTC. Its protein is CASSQRATYNEQFF.

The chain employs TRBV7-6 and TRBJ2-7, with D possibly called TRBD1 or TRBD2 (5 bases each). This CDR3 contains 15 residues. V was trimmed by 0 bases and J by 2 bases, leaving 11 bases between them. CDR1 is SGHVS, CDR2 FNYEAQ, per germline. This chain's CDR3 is CASSLAGDRTYEQYF. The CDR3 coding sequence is TGTGCCAGCAGCTTAGCGGGGGATAGAACCTACGAGCAGTACTTC.

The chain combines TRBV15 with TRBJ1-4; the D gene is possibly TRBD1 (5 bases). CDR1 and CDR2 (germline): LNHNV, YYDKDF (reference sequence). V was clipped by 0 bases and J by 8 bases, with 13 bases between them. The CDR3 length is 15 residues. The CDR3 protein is CATSRDVRDGEKLFF. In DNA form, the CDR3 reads TGTGCCACCAGCAGAGATGTCAGGGACGGCGAAAAACTGTTTTTT.

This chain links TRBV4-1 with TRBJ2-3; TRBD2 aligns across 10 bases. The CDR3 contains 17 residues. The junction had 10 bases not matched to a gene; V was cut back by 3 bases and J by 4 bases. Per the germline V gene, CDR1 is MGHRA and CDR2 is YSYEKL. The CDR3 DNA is TGCGCCAGCAGCCAGTCACCTAGCGGGAGTGTCGCAGATACGCAGTATTTT. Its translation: CASSQSPSGSVADTQYF.

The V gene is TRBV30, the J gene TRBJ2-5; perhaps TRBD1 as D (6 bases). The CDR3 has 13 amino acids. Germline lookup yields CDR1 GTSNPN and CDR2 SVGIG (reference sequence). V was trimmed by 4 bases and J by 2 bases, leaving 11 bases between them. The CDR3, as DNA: TGTGCCTGGACAGGACAGCCACAAGAGACCCAGTACTTC. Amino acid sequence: CAWTGQPQETQYF.

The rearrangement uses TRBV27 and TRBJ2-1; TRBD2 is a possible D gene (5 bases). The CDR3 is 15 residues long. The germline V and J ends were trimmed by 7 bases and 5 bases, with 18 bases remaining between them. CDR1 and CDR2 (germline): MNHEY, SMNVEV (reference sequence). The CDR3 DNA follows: TGTGCCAGCACCCCATGGATAGCGCCCGACAATGAGCAGTTCTTC. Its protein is CASTPWIAPDNEQFF.

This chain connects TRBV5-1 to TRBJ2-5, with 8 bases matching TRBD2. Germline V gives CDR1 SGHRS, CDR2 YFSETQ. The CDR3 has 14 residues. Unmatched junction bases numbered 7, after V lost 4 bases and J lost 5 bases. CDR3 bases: TGCGCCAGCAGCAACCGGACTAGCAGTGAGACCCAGTACTTC. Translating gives CASSNRTSSETQYF.

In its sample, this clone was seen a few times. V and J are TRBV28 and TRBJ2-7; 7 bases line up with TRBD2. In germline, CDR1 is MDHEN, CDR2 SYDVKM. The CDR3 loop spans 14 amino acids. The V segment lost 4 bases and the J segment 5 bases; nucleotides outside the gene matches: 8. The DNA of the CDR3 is TGTGCCAGCAGTTCCCCGTGGGGGGGGGACGAGCAGTACTTC. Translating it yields CASSSPWGGDEQYF.

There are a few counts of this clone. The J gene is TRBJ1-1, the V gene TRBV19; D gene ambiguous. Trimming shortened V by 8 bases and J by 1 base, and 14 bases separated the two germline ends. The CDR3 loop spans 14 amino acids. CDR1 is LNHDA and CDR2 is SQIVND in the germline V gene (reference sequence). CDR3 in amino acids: CASDFGSKNTEAFF. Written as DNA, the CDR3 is TGTGCCAGTGATTTTGGGAGTAAGAACACTGAAGCTTTCTTT.

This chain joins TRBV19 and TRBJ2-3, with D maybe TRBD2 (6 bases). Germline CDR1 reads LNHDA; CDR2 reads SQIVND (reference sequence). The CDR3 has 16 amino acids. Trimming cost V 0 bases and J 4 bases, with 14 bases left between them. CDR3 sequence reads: CASSIEGLKAADTQYF. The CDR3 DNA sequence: TGTGCCAGTAGTATAGAAGGACTAAAAGCCGCAGATACGCAGTATTTT.

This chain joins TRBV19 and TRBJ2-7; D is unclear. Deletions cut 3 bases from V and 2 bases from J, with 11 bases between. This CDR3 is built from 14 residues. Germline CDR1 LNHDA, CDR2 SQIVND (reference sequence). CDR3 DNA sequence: TGTGCCAGTAGTATCGTGTTGCCCCCCTACGAGCAGTACTTC. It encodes CASSIVLPPYEQYF. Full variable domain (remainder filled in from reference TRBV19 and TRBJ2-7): DGGITQSPKYLFRKEGQNVTLSCEQNLNHDAMYWYRQDPGQGLRLIYYSQIVNDFQKGDIAEGYSVSREKKESFPLTVTSAQKNPTAFYLCASSIVLPPYEQYFGPGTRLTVT.

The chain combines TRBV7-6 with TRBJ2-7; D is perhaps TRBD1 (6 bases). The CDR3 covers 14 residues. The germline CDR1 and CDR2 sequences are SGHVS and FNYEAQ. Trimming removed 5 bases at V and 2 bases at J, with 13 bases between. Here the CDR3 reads CASSPGTTTYEQYF. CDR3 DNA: TGTGCCAGCAGCCCCGGGACAACAACCTACGAGCAGTACTTC.

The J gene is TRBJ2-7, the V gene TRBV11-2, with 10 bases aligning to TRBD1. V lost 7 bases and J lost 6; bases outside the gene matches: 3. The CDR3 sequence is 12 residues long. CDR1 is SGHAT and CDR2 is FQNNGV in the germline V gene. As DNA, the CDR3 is TGTGCCAGCAAAAGGACAGGGGGCGAGCAGTACTTC. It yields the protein CASKRTGGEQYF.